A selection of T cell receptor beta chains follows, all from one sample in a study of blood T cell repertoires in COVID-19. Only in-frame clones appear in the TCRdb table, and some are missing; sequencing was by immunoSEQ multiplex PCR. The table includes 150,000 to 200,000 clones, around 89% detected once. Input material: PBMCs or T cells enriched from blood (not recorded which). These receptors were collected from a woman aged 18 to 35 who had recovered from COVID-19. CDR3s include the opening cysteine and the closing phenylalanine or tryptophan. The D gene is left open where the match is weak. Part of the rows lack a size; the others show once, few, many or a class for expanded clones.

.	TRBJ2-1	TRBV5-1	.	TGCGCCAGCAGCTTGACCCAGCCTAATCGGGATGAGCAGTTCTTC	CASSLTQPNRDEQFF
.	TRBJ1-4	TRBV7-8	.	TGTGCCAGCAGTAGGGGCGGTACCGCAACTAATGAAAAACTGTTTTTT	CASSRGGTATNEKLFF
TRBD2	TRBJ2-1	TRBV7-9	.	TGTGCCAGCAGCCCAAGACGGACTAGCGGGGTTGAGCAGTTCTTC	CASSPRRTSGVEQFF
TRBD2	TRBJ2-7	TRBV27	once	TGTGCCAGCAGTTGGGGACTAGATGACTACGAGCAGTACTTC	CASSWGLDDYEQYF
TRBD2	TRBJ2-3	TRBV4-3	once	TGCGCCAGCAGCCAGACCCTACGACTAGCGGGAGGTGGTACAGATACGCAGTATTTT	CASSQTLRLAGGGTDTQYF
.	TRBJ2-3	TRBV5-1	.	TGCGCCAGCAGCTTGGACGCGGATACGCAGTATTTT	CASSLDADTQYF
.	TRBJ2-6	TRBV10-1	.	TGCGCCAGCAGTGGCGGAGGCTCCGGCTCTGGGGCCAACGTCCTGACTTTC	CASSGGGSGSGANVLTF
.	TRBJ1-2	TRBV28	.	TGTGCCATTCGATCCCTGGGGGGGGATGATGGCTACACCTTC	CAIRSLGGDDGYTF
.	TRBJ2-3	TRBV28	.	TGTGCCAGCAGTTTAATCGGCCAGGGCCCAGATACGCAGTATTTT	CASSLIGQGPDTQYF
TRBD2	TRBJ2-7	TRBV27	.	TGTGCCAGCAGGGCGGGAGGGGGCGAGCAGTACTTC	CASRAGGGEQYF
TRBD2	TRBJ2-3	TRBV2	.	TGTGCCAGCAGTGAAATGAGACTAGCGGGAAGCACAGATACGCAGTATTTT	CASSEMRLAGSTDTQYF
TRBD1	TRBJ1-6	TRBV27	.	TGTGCCAGCAGTTTATCAGGGGGCTGGCCACCCCTCCACTTT	CASSLSGGWPPLHF
TRBD2	TRBJ2-5	TRBV28	.	TGTGCCAGCAGTTCGGGACTAGCGGGAGATTCGCGTCAAGAGACCCAGTACTTC	CASSSGLAGDSRQETQYF
.	TRBJ2-1	TRBV5-1	.	TGCGCCAGCAGCTTGGAGGGCGGGATTGACGTGGTCGGGCAGTTCTTC	CASSLEGGIDVVGQFF
TRBD1	TRBJ1-1	TRBV2	.	TGTGCCAGCAGTGAGTACAGGGGTACTGAAGCTTTCTTT	CASSEYRGTEAFF
.	TRBJ1-4	TRBV7-8	.	TGTGCCAGCAGCTCGCGAGGGATGGCAACTAATGAAAAACTGTTTTTT	CASSSRGMATNEKLFF
.	TRBJ2-1	TRBV7-2	.	TGTGCCAGCAGCCCATGGGGCGGACCCTACAATGAGCAGTTCTTC	CASSPWGGPYNEQFF
.	TRBJ1-6	TRBV21-1	.	TGTGCCAGCCGACAGGGTACTCTGTCCCTCCACTTT	CASRQGTLSLHF
.	TRBJ2-7	TRBV6-5	.	TGTGCCGCTCCCCCCCAGGGTTCCTACGAGCAGTACTTC	CAAPPQGSYEQYF
TRBD1	TRBJ1-3	TRBV29-1	.	TGCAGCGTTGGGGACAGGGACACTGGAAACACCATATATTTT	CSVGDRDTGNTIYF
TRBD2	TRBJ2-3	TRBV5-1	.	TGCGCCAGCACCCAATTAGCGGGGCGCACAGATACGCAGTATTTT	CASTQLAGRTDTQYF
TRBD1	TRBJ2-1	TRBV18	.	TGTGCCAGCTCACCGGTCGGGACAGGAAACAATGAGCAGTTCTTC	CASSPVGTGNNEQFF
TRBD2	TRBJ2-5	TRBV4-2	.	TGTGCCAGCAGCCTCAACGGCCGGGCTAGCGGGAGGTTGAGGGAGACCCAGTACTTC	CASSLNGRASGRLRETQYF
TRBD2	TRBJ2-2	TRBV2	.	TGTGCCAGCACCCTCAGGAGCGGGAGAAGGGCCACCGGGGAGCTGTTTTTT	CASTLRSGRRATGELFF
TRBD1	TRBJ2-7	TRBV7-9	.	TGTGCCAGCAGCTCCCTCGGGGCAGGGGGTTCCTACGAGCAGTACTTC	CASSSLGAGGSYEQYF
.	TRBJ1-6	TRBV4-1	.	TGCGCCAGCAGCCAAGGGGCAGGGTCCTCTTCACCCCTCCACTTT	CASSQGAGSSSPLHF
TRBD1	TRBJ2-7	TRBV24-1	.	TGTGCCACCAGTGACCCTGACAGGGCCTACGAGCAGTACTTC	CATSDPDRAYEQYF
.	TRBJ2-6	TRBV11-2	few	TGTGCCAGCAGCCTCAGCTCTGGGGCCAACGTCCTGACTTTC	CASSLSSGANVLTF
TRBD2	TRBJ2-7	TRBV2	few	TGTGCCAGCAGTACGGGACTAGCGGGAGTTGGCGAGCAGTACTTC	CASSTGLAGVGEQYF
.	TRBJ2-7	TRBV27	.	TGTGCCAGCAGTCCTTCGGTATTGGGAGGCTACGAGCAGTACTTC	CASSPSVLGGYEQYF
.	TRBJ2-7	TRBV12-5	.	TGTGCTAGTGGTTTAGGCAGGGCTTTCTCCGACGAGCAGTACTTC	CASGLGRAFSDEQYF
.	TRBJ2-4	TRBV4-1	.	TGCGCCAGCAGCCAAGACGACCGAGGAAACATTCAGTACTTC	CASSQDDRGNIQYF
.	TRBJ2-2	TRBV21-1	.	TGTGCCAGCAGCAAAGGAGGGTCTCTGGGCGGGGAGCTGTTTTTT	CASSKGGSLGGELFF
.	TRBJ2-1	TRBV7-9	once	TGTGCCAGCAGCTTGTCCCGCGGGGCGGGGTACAATGAGCAGTTCTTC	CASSLSRGAGYNEQFF
TRBD2	TRBJ2-1	TRBV5-4	.	TGTGCCAGCAGCGTGACTAGCGGTAACTACAATGAGCAGTTCTTC	CASSVTSGNYNEQFF
.	TRBJ1-6	TRBV6-5	.	TGTGCCAGCACCACCGGGACACATAATTCACCCCTCCACTTT	CASTTGTHNSPLHF
TRBD2	TRBJ2-5	TRBV2	.	TGTGCCAGCGTCAGCGGGAGAGAGGGGACCCAGTACTTC	CASVSGREGTQYF
TRBD2	TRBJ2-7	TRBV4-3	.	TGCGCCAGCAGCCAAGAAGGGACTAGCGGCCACTACGAGCAGTACTTC	CASSQEGTSGHYEQYF
.	TRBJ1-2	TRBV14	.	TGTGCCAGCAGCCATGCTTCGGGGAGCGATGGCTACACCTTC	CASSHASGSDGYTF
TRBD1	TRBJ2-4	TRBV28	.	TGTGCCAGCAGTTTATGGCAGGGGGTGGGCATGATGTACTTC	CASSLWQGVGMMYF
TRBD2	TRBJ2-7	TRBV28	.	TGTGCCAGCAGTCTGGGACTAGACGAGCAGTACTTC	CASSLGLDEQYF
.	TRBJ1-1	TRBV4-1	.	TGCGCCAGCAGCCAAGCCGGGACAAACCTCCGGGACACTGAAGCTTTCTTT	CASSQAGTNLRDTEAFF
TRBD1	TRBJ1-3	TRBV6-1	.	TGTGCCAGCAGTGACCGGACAGGGGGCTCGGGAAACACCATATATTTT	CASSDRTGGSGNTIYF
.	TRBJ1-5	TRBV12-3/TRBV12-4	.	TGTGCCAGCAGTTTACGGGGCAATCAGCCCCAGCATTTT	CASSLRGNQPQHF
TRBD2	TRBJ2-2	TRBV4-3	.	TGCGCCAGCAGCCAAGACCCACGGGGGGCTAGCGGGACGGGCGGGGAGCTGTTTTTT	CASSQDPRGASGTGGELFF
.	TRBJ1-6	TRBV4-3	.	TGCGCCAGCAGCCAAGAATTAGCAGCTTCACCCCTCCACTTT	CASSQELAASPLHF
TRBD2	TRBJ2-1	TRBV6-2/TRBV6-3	.	TGTGCCAGCAGTTACGAGGTAGCGGGGTCGTACAATGAGCAGTTCTTC	CASSYEVAGSYNEQFF